The entry below describes one T cell receptor beta chain. It lacks a known antigen. No quality values exist for individual bases; no much larger clone is one base distant. This record belongs to a study of blood T cell repertoires in COVID-19 (dated by TCRdb to 2018 to 2021). Broadly, across the study: Samples covering the acute and convalescent phases of COVID-19 were provided by collaborators in the United States, Italy and Spain. The sample metadata nearly always contained a de-identified subject ID, COVID-19 status, age in years and sex. Where available, HLA class I and class II types were taken from metadata supplied by the sample provider and were not determined by assay-based typing. A freely available public database, intended as a resource for researchers studying the immune response to SARS-CoV-2, is where the repertoires were released. The prospective study material was composed of cDNA or gDNA derived from T cells, B-cell-depleted T cells, or PBMCs. The dataset comprised deeply sampled blood TCRbeta repertoires from subjects exposed to, actively infected with, or recovered from COVID-19. Samples were obtained from the ongoing ImmuneRACE study (first 160 participants) and from over 1,000 subjects provided by 6 global collaborators. Here is what the overall study found, with its caveats: The amount of clinical and demographic metadata varied by source and participant and was provided uncurated.

From the cysteine through the phenylalanine, the CDR3 covers 14 amino acids. Here the CDR3 DNA is all that survives: 42 bases in frame from base 1. V and J are truncated by 5 bases and 1 base respectively, leaving an intervening sequence of 11 bases. The germline V gene sets CDR1 to SGHAT and CDR2 to FQNNGV. TCRbeta CDR3 regions were amplified from genomic DNA using the immunoSEQ Assay, a bias-controlled multiplex PCR. Processing in the source paper ran as follows. The number of nucleated cells in each sample was estimated by amplification of reference gene primers within the assay. To quantify the absolute abundance of each unique TCRbeta CDR3 rearrangement, sequence reads were collapsed and filtered. For each sample, productive Simpson clonality was calculated as the square root of Simpson's diversity index across productive rearrangements. Sourced from immuneACCESS, this table was stored by TCRdb with only in-frame sequences that have V and J called. A share of the clones is absent; for the studies checked, an unresolved V gene accounts for under half, and the remainder has no known explanation. V, J and clone size derive from that table, while D and trimming were established from the DNA sequence. The table for this sample lists about 220,000 clones; 65% to 90% of them were counted only once. The ten largest clones add up to about 9% of the sample.

Each collaborating institution followed its own protocols to collect whole blood in K2EDTA tubes. For TCRbeta analysis, collaborators shipped samples as frozen whole blood, isolated PBMCs, or DNA extracted from either of those sample types. This sequence was found in a man aged 50-60 years with active or convalescent COVID-19. Recombination connected TRBV11-2 to TRBJ1-1, and perhaps TRBD1 as D gene, on 6 matching bases. Sequenced: peripheral blood. The DNA reads as follows: TGTGCCAGCAGCGCCGGACAGCCGAACACTGAAGCTTTCTTT. The translation is CASSAGQPNTEAFF. The full variable domain, with segments outside the CDR3 supplied by the reference TRBV11-2 and TRBJ1-1 proteins, appears as EAGVAQSPRYKIIEKRQSVAFWCNPISGHATLYWYQQILGQGPKLLIQFQNNGVVDDSQLPKDRFSAERLKGVDSTLKIQPAKLEDSAVYLCASSAGQPNTEAFFGQGTRLTVV.